Detailed here is one T cell receptor (beta chain). Its antigen is unidentified. The data derive from a study of Ad26.COV2.S vaccination and SARS-CoV-2 variants. Study-wide background: A COV1001 Ad26.COV2.S trial-arm participant provided the sample.

Profiled with immunoSEQ multiplex PCR; TCRdb holds only in-frame clones, not every one. The sample lists about 400,000 clones, about nine tenths seen once, with about 2% in the top ten. Findings and caveats of the study: The breadth of spike-specific CD8+ and CD4+ T cell responses after vaccination was reportedly substantial. Breadth of non-spike TCRs did not differ between vaccinees and placebo recipients. Spike-specific TCR breadth in vaccine recipients exceeded that seen in placebo recipients.

V lost 5 bases to trimming and J lost 3 bases; unmatched junction nucleotides: 9. The CDR3 loop spans 16 amino acids. Germline lookup yields CDR1 MDHEN and CDR2 SYDVKM. Treatment in this sample: around 19 received Ad26.COV2.S at low or high dose, single or two shots; several received placebo; per-sample allocation not given. Samples analyzed were those drawn on day 63 after the first vaccine or placebo injection. This receptor was identified in a person between 18 and 59 years old who received the Ad26.COV2.S COVID-19 vaccine or a placebo. This chain joins TRBV28 and TRBJ2-3; 9 bases line up with TRBD2. Material: peripheral blood, obtained in a trial of Ad26.COV2.S vaccine versus placebo. CDR3 residues: CASSMLAGVITDTQYF. In DNA form, the CDR3 reads TGTGCCAGCAGTATGTTAGCGGGAGTTATTACAGATACGCAGTATTTT.